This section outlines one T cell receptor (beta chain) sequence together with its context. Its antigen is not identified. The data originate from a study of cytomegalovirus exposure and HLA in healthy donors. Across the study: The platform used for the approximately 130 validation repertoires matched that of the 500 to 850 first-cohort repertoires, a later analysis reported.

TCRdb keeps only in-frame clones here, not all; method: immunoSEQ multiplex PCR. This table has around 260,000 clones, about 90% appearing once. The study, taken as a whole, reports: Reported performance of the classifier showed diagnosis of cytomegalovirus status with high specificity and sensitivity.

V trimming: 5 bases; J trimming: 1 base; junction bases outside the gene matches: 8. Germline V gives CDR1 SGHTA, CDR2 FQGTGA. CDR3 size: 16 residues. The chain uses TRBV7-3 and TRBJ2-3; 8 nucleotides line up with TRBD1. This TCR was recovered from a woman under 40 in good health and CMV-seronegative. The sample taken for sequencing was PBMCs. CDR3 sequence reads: CASSQKRGQGTDTQYF. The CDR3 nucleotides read TGTGCCAGCAGCCAAAAAAGGGGACAGGGCACAGATACGCAGTATTTT.